This passage covers 4 T cell receptor beta chains from one sample sequenced in a study of CXCR3-negative and CXCR3-positive naive CD8 T cells. UMI labels and 5' RACE were used to prepare the TRB cDNA libraries. TCRdb re-called the 5' RACE reads; every CDR3 protein appears as one record, without DNA. The sample holds nearly 90,000 distinct CDR3 sequences. Their antigens remain unidentified. The study's findings and limits: TRB CDR3 hydrophobicity was greater in CXCR3-positive naive cells than in CXCR3-negative naive cells.

The sample comprised naive CXCR3+ CD8+ T cells from blood. Regarding subset: CD45RO-CCR7+CD27+CD95- naive CD8+ T cells expressing CXCR3 (TNR3+). The origin of the receptors is a human donor in good health. Some clones in this sample may be carry-over from other donors' samples.

V gene TRBV28 combines with J gene TRBJ2-4. From germline, CDR1 is MDHEN and CDR2 SYDVKM. The CDR3 consists of 15 residues. The CDR3 region is CASSLLGVVGNIQYF.

V usage is TRBV6-2 or TRBV6-3 and J usage is TRBJ2-1. CDR3 size: 16 residues. CDR1 and CDR2 (germline): MNHEY, SVGEGT. The chain's CDR3 is CASSYSESSSYNEQFF.

This chain uses TRBV14 with TRBJ2-7; TCRdb's D call, TRBD2, is unchecked because there is no DNA. Germline-derived CDR1 and CDR2 are SGHDN and FVKESK. The CDR3 totals 15 residues. The CDR3 here is CASSQDFRSGNEQYF.

The V gene is TRBV7-9, the J gene TRBJ2-5; without DNA, the TCRdb call of TRBD2 cannot be checked. The CDR3 has 12 amino acids. CDR1 and CDR2 (germline): SEHNR, FQNEAQ (reference sequence). CDR3 protein: CASQEGAETQYF.